The 30 T cell receptor beta chains below all came from one sample that was sequenced in a study of tumor and adjacent non-tumor tissue in lung cancer. A modified ARM-PCR protocol with three rounds of nested PCR amplified TCRbeta. TCRdb independently ran MiXCR on the multiplex PCR reads; one entry per CDR3 protein. The profile shows 81,000 or so distinct CDR3 sequences, 80% to 90% of them singletons. RNA was extracted from bulk tissue without any cell sorting. More than 3 cm separated this lung sample from the edge of the tumor. Specimen: distant non-tumor lung tissue. These TCRs come from a man in his sixties with non-small cell lung cancer.

Concerning this clonotype: One junction end disagrees with the germline gene, perhaps due to a read error. The CDR3 loop is CASSSLGTGGYRAGELFF. The CDR3 DNA reads TGTGCCAGCAGCTCCCTGGGAACAGGAGGATACAGAGCCGGAGAGCTGTTTTTT. The chain couples TRBV11-3 to TRBJ2-2, with D possibly called TRBD1 or TRBD2 (5 bases each). This CDR3 contains 18 residues. CDR1 is SGHNT and CDR2 is YENEEA in the germline V gene.

This chain links TRBV20-1 with TRBJ2-7, with 11 bases identical to TRBD2. Matching the DNA end better, TRBJ2-1 makes the J call doubtful. The CDR3 covers 15 residues. The germline CDR1 and CDR2 sequences are DFQATT and SNEGSKA (reference sequence). CDR3 in DNA: TGCAGTGCTGCTTCCGGGACTAGCGGCCTGAGTGAGCAGTTCTTC. It specifies CSAASGTSGLSEQFF.

CDR3 nucleotide sequence: TGCAGTGCTATAGATCGACTAGCCGGTGTTCGAGAGACCCAGTACTTC. This translates into CSAIDRLAGVRETQYF. V usage is TRBV20-1 and J usage is TRBJ2-5; 7 nucleotides match TRBD2. The ends lost 4 bases at V and 4 bases at J; junction bases unmatched: 15. Germline lookup yields CDR1 DFQATT and CDR2 SNEGSKA (reference sequence). CDR3 length: 16 residues.

About this clonotype: At one of its ends the junction is not consistent with the germline gene, which may arise from a read error. This sequence joins TRBV11-2 and TRBJ1-6; unclear D gene. CDR1 SGHAT and CDR2 FQNNGV come from the germline V gene. The CDR3 contains 15 residues. CDR3 region: CASREITEYNSPIHF. CDR3 sequence (DNA): TGTGCCAGCAGAGAGATCACTGAATATAATTCACCCATCCACTTT.

J is TRBJ2-3 and V is TRBV11-3, with D possibly TRBD2 on 5 matching bases. Germline-derived CDR1 and CDR2 are SGHNT and YENEEA. The ends were cut back, 4 bases at V and 0 bases at J, with 17 bases in the middle. CDR3 length: 17 residues. DNA for the CDR3: TGTGCCAGCAGCTCCGAATCCGGGGTTGCTAGCACAGATACGCAGTATTTT. This sequence encodes CASSSESGVASTDTQYF.

Points on this clonotype: A read error may explain this, as a much larger clone is one base away. The chain combines TRBV28 with TRBJ1-4; perhaps TRBD1 as D (6 bases). The CDR3 extends over 16 amino acids. The germline gives CDR1 MDHEN, CDR2 SYDVKM. The CDR3 nucleotides read TGTGCCAGCAGTTTATGGTTAGGGGGACCTAATGAAAAACTGTCTTTT. Amino acids: CASSLWLGGPNEKLSF.

In its sample, this clonotype ranks as large. The V gene is TRBV12-3 or TRBV12-4, the J gene TRBJ1-1; 10 bases line up with TRBD1. Trimming at V came to 6 bases and at J to 0 bases, leaving 10 bases not matched to a gene. The CDR3 length is 17 residues. CDR3 protein: CASSITTTGGMNTEAFF. In DNA form, the CDR3 reads TGTGCCAGCAGCATAACTACGACAGGGGGCATGAACACTGAAGCTTTCTTT.

About this clonotype itself: A much larger clone differs from this one at a single base, so this may be a read error. The chain employs TRBV5-5 and TRBJ1-5, with 8 bases fitting TRBD1. In germline, CDR1 is SGHKS, CDR2 YYEKEE (reference sequence). The junction had 11 bases not matched to a gene; V was cut back by 8 bases and J by 7 bases. This CDR3 is built from 14 residues. The CDR3 reads CARSGGQALQPQHF. CDR3 nucleotide sequence: TGTGCCAGGAGCGGGGGACAGGCGCTACAGCCCCAGCATTTT.

Concerning this clonotype: This may arise from a read error, as a much more abundant clone is one base away. This chain uses TRBV6-5 with TRBJ1-4; 8 nucleotides align to TRBD1. This CDR3 contains 17 residues. Germline V gives CDR1 MNHEY, CDR2 SVGAGI. The CDR3, as DNA: TGTGCCAGCAGCCATCTTAATCCAGGGGGCTCTAATGAAAAACTGATTTTT. This translates into CASSHLNPGGSNEKLIF.

This clonotype was picked up many times. This rearrangement joins TRBV19 to TRBJ1-1, with TRBD1 matching over 8 bases. There are 16 residues in the CDR3. The ends lost 6 bases at V and 7 bases at J; junction bases unmatched: 16. The germline CDR1 and CDR2 sequences are LNHDA and SQIVND (reference sequence). CDR3 residues: CASSPQGAIGFDEAFF. In DNA, the CDR3 is TGTGCCAGTAGCCCGCAGGGGGCAATAGGTTTTGATGAAGCTTTCTTT.

With respect to this clonotype: It is likely a read error, because the conserved phenylalanine at the end of the CDR3 is missing. This rearrangement joins TRBV6-1 to TRBJ1-1; the match to TRBD1 covers 7 bases. In germline, CDR1 is MNHNS, CDR2 SASEGT. The CDR3 sequence is 14 residues long. CDR3 sequence: CVSSENRGDTEAFY. The CDR3 DNA is TGTGTCAGCAGTGAAAACAGGGGCGACACTGAAGCTTTCTAT.

A word on this clonotype: Compared with germline, one end of the junction differs, possibly owing to a read error. The rearrangement uses TRBV12-3 or TRBV12-4 and TRBJ2-1, with unresolved D. The CDR3 sequence is 16 residues long. CDR3 residues: CVSSNVGVTSYNEQFF. The CDR3 DNA follows: TGTGTCAGCAGTAACGTTGGCGTTACCTCCTACAATGAGCAGTTCTTC.

About this clonotype itself: One end of the junction does not line up with germline, which may come from a read error. The V gene is TRBV20-1, the J gene TRBJ2-3; D may be TRBD2 (6 bases). CDR3 length: 17 residues. Per germline, CDR1 DFQATT and CDR2 SNEGSKA (reference sequence). The CDR3 region has the DNA TGCAGTGCTCCCACGGCGGGGACCATACACCGCACGGATACGCAGTATTTT. As protein: CSAPTAGTIHRTDTQYF.

On this clonotype itself: At one end, the junction sequence differs from germline, possibly due to a read error. The rearrangement joins TRBV6-6 to TRBJ2-1, with 9 bases aligning to TRBD2. Germline CDR1 MNHNY, CDR2 SVGAGI (reference sequence). The CDR3 extends over 15 amino acids. The CDR3 nucleotides are TGTGCCAGTAATTGGGGCGGGGGGGCCTACTATGAGCAGTTCTTC. Protein: CASNWGGGAYYEQFF.

About this clonotype: The CDR3 ends on some other residue instead of the conserved phenylalanine or tryptophan, so this is likely a read error. The DNA is omitted, as the CDR3 cannot be located on it reliably, and the CDR3 follows TCRdb's listing. The rearrangement links TRBV11-2 to TRBJ1-6; TRBD1, as called in the table, went unchecked against the DNA. Per germline, CDR1 SGHAT and CDR2 FQNNGV. The CDR3 adds up to 15 amino acids, both ends counted. The CDR3 sequence: CVSSLGGDNNSLIHY.

Comment on this clonotype: A much larger clone lies a single base off, so this may be a read error. This CDR3 fails to terminate in the conserved phenylalanine or tryptophan, so it likely reflects a read error. The CDR3 reads CASSSSGRAPYEQFL. Here the CDR3 DNA reads TGTGCCAGCAGCTCTAGCGGGAGGGCTCCCTATGAGCAGTTCTTA. The gene calls are TRBV11-2 and TRBJ2-1; TRBD2 aligns across 12 bases. The CDR3 loop spans 15 amino acids. With 4 bases clipped from V and 8 bases from J, the junction kept 6 bases outside the gene matches. Germline CDR1 SGHAT, CDR2 FQNNGV.

This clonotype has at least ten counts. The genes are TRBV11-2 and TRBJ2-1; D remains unclear. V was shortened by 4 bases and J by 4 bases, with 8 bases between the two germline ends. Germline CDR1 and CDR2: SGHAT and FQNNGV. This CDR3 is 13 amino acids long. The CDR3 DNA is TGTGCCAGCAGCTCTGCATTTTACAATGAGCAGTTCTTC. This translates into CASSSAFYNEQFF.

In this sample, this clonotype turned up once. The rearrangement uses TRBV6-5 and TRBJ2-1, with a weak D call TRBD2 (6 bases). Germline lookup yields CDR1 MNHEY and CDR2 SVGAGI. The CDR3 covers 18 residues. V was cut by 5 bases and J by 4 bases, with 24 bases left in between. The CDR3 loop is CASSHGGSGDSNYNEQFF. The CDR3 DNA is TGTGCCAGCAGTCACGGGGGTTCTGGGGACTCTAATTACAATGAGCAGTTCTTC.

The V call is TRBV11-3, the J call TRBJ1-4; 11 nucleotides match TRBD1. J lost 2 bases, V lost 5 bases, and 7 bases had no gene match. Germline V gene sequence: CDR1 SGHNT, CDR2 YENEEA. The length of the CDR3 is 17 residues. The CDR3 protein is CASSLSGQGVTNEKLFF. The CDR3 DNA reads TGTGCCAGCAGCCTATCGGGACAGGGGGTCACTAATGAAAAACTGTTTTTT. The whole variable domain, remainder taken from reference TRBV11-3 and TRBJ1-4, is EAGVVQSPRYKIIEKKQPVAFWCNPISGHNTLYWYLQNLGQGPELLIRYENEEAVDDSQLPKDRFSAERLKGVDSTLKIQPAELGDSAVYLCASSLSGQGVTNEKLFFGSGTQLSVL.

As regards this clonotype: One end of the junction varies from germline; a read error may be responsible. The chain combines TRBV11-2 with TRBJ2-7; D is unresolved. Germline V gene data show CDR1 as SGHAT and CDR2 as FQNNGV. This CDR3 comprises 13 residues. The DNA for the CDR3 is TGTACCAGCAACTTAGAGACGCTCTACGAGCAGTACTTC. It specifies CTSNLETLYEQYF.

V gene TRBV4-3 combines with J gene TRBJ2-6, with D hard to call. The germline V gene encodes CDR1 LGHNA and CDR2 YSLEER. This CDR3 spans 16 amino acids. V was cut by 11 bases and J by 1 base, with 18 bases left in between. CDR3 DNA sequence: TGCGCCTGCAATCAAGAGGCGGTGTCTGGGGCCAACGTCCTGACTTTC. This gives the protein CACNQEAVSGANVLTF.

The table lists this clonotype with many counts. This sequence joins TRBV4-3 and TRBJ1-1; D gene ambiguous. V lost 0 bases and J 4 bases, leaving 15 bases between the germline ends. The CDR3 is made up of 16 amino acids. Looked up from germline, CDR1 is LGHNA and CDR2 is YSLEER. The CDR3 sequence: CASSQDLSGSGTEAFF. CDR3 in DNA: TGCGCCAGCAGCCAAGATTTAAGTGGCAGCGGCACTGAAGCTTTCTTT.

This rearrangement joins TRBV5-6 to TRBJ2-7, with D perhaps TRBD1 (5 bases). V was pared by 6 bases and J by 10 bases, with 20 bases between. The germline V gene has CDR1 SGHDT and CDR2 YYEEEE. This CDR3 is 13 amino acids long. CDR3 sequence (DNA): TGTGCCAGCAACCTGAGACAGACGTCCGAACAGTACTTC. Translation gives CASNLRQTSEQYF.

Points on this clonotype: This may come from a read error, since a much larger clone is one base off. The rearrangement uses TRBV12-3 or TRBV12-4 and TRBJ1-1; 8 nucleotides match TRBD1. The CDR3 has 13 residues. The junction had 9 bases not matched to a gene; V was cut back by 10 bases and J by 5 bases. The CDR3 loop is CATRAQGATEAFF. Written as DNA, the CDR3 is TGTGCCACCCGCGCTCAGGGGGCTACTGAAGCTTTCTTT.

Details on this clonotype: No conserved phenylalanine or tryptophan is present at the end of the CDR3, so a read error is the likely explanation. The V and J genes are TRBV4-3 and TRBJ2-2; unclear D gene. This CDR3 is built from 13 residues. Germline values: CDR1 LGHNA, CDR2 YSLEER. The CDR3 nucleotides read TGCACCAGCAGCCAAGAGTTCACCGGGGAGCTGTTTATT. The encoded protein is CTSSQEFTGELFI.

The gene calls are TRBV20-1 and TRBJ2-7; 7 bases are shared with TRBD2. The CDR3 length is 14 residues. Germline V gene data show CDR1 as DFQATT and CDR2 as SNEGSKA (reference sequence). With 6 bases clipped from V and 8 bases from J, the junction kept 16 bases outside the gene matches. The CDR3 loop is CSARTSGRAYKQYF. The CDR3 DNA sequence: TGCAGTGCCAGGACTAGTGGGAGGGCTTACAAGCAGTACTTC.

The CDR3, as DNA: TGTGCCAGCAGTTTGGAGGGGGAAAGCAATCAGCCCCAGCATTTT. This gives the protein CASSLEGESNQPQHF. The chain recombines TRBV28 with TRBJ1-5, with D possibly being TRBD1 (6 bases). Germline V gene lookup returns CDR1 MDHEN and CDR2 SYDVKM. The germline V and J ends were trimmed by 3 bases and 1 base, with 10 bases remaining between them. The CDR3 spans 15 residues.

This chain connects TRBV27 to TRBJ2-1; D gene unclear. The CDR3 spans 16 residues. Between the trimmed V and J ends, which lost 5 bases and 5 bases, there was a span of 19 bases. Germline lookup yields CDR1 MNHEY and CDR2 SMNVEV (reference sequence). The CDR3 DNA is TGTGCCAGCAGTGAATCTAGTGAGTACCCTCACAATGAGCAGTTCTTC. It translates to CASSESSEYPHNEQFF.

In this sample, this clonotype turned up a few times. A junction boundary mismatches the germline segment, possibly from a read error. V usage is TRBV11-2 and J usage is TRBJ2-6; D unresolved. CDR3 length equals 19 residues. CDR1 is SGHAT, CDR2 FQNNGV, per germline. CDR3 bases: TGTGCCAGCAGCTTAGTTCCAAAGGATAGGCCCTCTTGGGCTAACGTCCTGACTTTC. Its protein is CASSLVPKDRPSWANVLTF.

Comments on this clonotype: The junction departs from germline at one end; a sequencing error may be responsible. The gene calls are TRBV12-3 or TRBV12-4 and TRBJ1-1; D gene unclear. This CDR3 is 15 amino acids long. CDR3 in DNA: TGTACCAGCAGTTTCCCAGTGATACTGAACACTGAAGCTTTTTTT. It translates to CTSSFPVILNTEAFF.